This is a list of T cell receptor beta chains from one sample in a study of cytomegalovirus exposure and HLA in healthy donors. Here immunoSEQ multiplex PCR was the method, and the copy in TCRdb shows in-frame clones only, minus some. This sample carries about 110,000 clones, approximately 73% of them seen once, and the ten largest clones take under 10%. What was sequenced was PBMCs. The receptors here all came from a man aged 35 to 55 in good health and CMV-seronegative. Both conserved end residues are part of each CDR3. The D gene is left open where the match is weak. Size values are once, few and many counts, or a class for expanded clones, and some rows have none.

>13|NA|TRBJ2-2|NA|TRBV6-5
CASSLGRGGELFF
TGTGCCAGCAGTTTGGGGCGCGGCGGGGAGCTGTTTTTT
>14|NA|TRBJ1-6|NA|TRBV6-6
CASSYAHYNSPLHF
TGTGCCAGCAGTTACGCACACTACAATTCACCCCTCCACTTT
>14|NA|TRBJ2-1|NA|TRBV19
CASLGVMGSGEQFF
TGTGCCAGTCTCGGGGTAATGGGTAGCGGTGAGCAGTTCTTC
>14|TRBD1|TRBJ2-5|NA|TRBV6-5
CASSLTGGGETQYF
TGTGCCAGCAGTTTGACAGGGGGGGGAGAGACCCAGTACTTC
>15|NA|TRBJ1-1|NA|TRBV4-3
CASSQDRAGTGKAFF
TGCGCCAGCAGCCAAGATCGCGCGGGGACCGGAAAAGCTTTCTTT
>20|TRBD1|TRBJ1-5|NA|TRBV6-1
CASSEVPRGTGAYSNQPQHF
TGTGCCAGCAGTGAAGTACCCCGCGGGACAGGGGCCTATAGCAATCAGCCCCAGCATTTT
>13|NA|TRBJ1-5|few|TRBV15
CATSSIWGQPQHF
TGTGCCACCAGCAGTATCTGGGGCCAGCCCCAGCATTTT
>16|TRBD1|TRBJ1-2|few|TRBV5-5
CASSLLATGNLKGYTF
TGTGCCAGCAGCTTGTTGGCGACAGGGAACTTGAAAGGCTACACCTTC
>11|NA|TRBJ1-2|NA|TRBV5-4
CATGGDYGYTF
TGTGCCACCGGGGGTGACTATGGCTACACCTTC
>14|NA|TRBJ1-2|NA|TRBV6-5
CASSYIGGNYGYTF
TGTGCCAGCAGTTATATCGGGGGAAACTATGGCTACACCTTC
>15|NA|TRBJ2-7|NA|TRBV4-3
CASSQEGTLSYEQYF
TGCGCCAGCAGCCAAGAGGGGACATTGTCCTACGAGCAGTACTTC
>16|NA|TRBJ2-7|few|TRBV12-5
CASGLLYSLHSYEQYF
TGTGCTAGTGGTTTGTTATACAGTTTGCACTCCTACGAGCAGTACTTC
>15|NA|TRBJ2-3|NA|TRBV19
CASSIGGDRTDTQYF
TGTGCCAGTAGTATAGGGGGGGACAGAACAGATACGCAGTATTTT